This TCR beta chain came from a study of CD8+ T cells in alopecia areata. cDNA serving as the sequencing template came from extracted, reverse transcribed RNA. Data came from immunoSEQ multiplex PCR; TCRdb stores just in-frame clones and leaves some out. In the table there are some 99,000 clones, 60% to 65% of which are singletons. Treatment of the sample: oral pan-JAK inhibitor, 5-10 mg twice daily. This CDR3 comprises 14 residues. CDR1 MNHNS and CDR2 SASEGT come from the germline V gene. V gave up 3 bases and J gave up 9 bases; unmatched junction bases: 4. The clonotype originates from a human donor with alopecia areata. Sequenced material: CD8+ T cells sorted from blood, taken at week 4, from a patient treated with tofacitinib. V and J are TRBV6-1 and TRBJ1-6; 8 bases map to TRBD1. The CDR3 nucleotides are TGTGCCAGCAGTGACGGACAGGGAGGTTCACCCCTCCACTTT. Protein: CASSDGQGGSPLHF.